The 30 T cell receptor beta chains listed next were all sequenced from one sample in a study of blood T cell repertoires in COVID-19. Method: immunoSEQ multiplex PCR; TCRdb's copy keeps in-frame clones and lacks some. The sample yields over 150,000 clones, 65% to 80% seen once. Sequenced input: peripheral blood. The receptors were sampled from a woman between 50 and 59 years old with acute or convalescent COVID-19.

This chain links TRBV27 with TRBJ2-2, with a tentative D call TRBD1 (6 bases). CDR3 length equals 15 residues. The germline V gene has CDR1 MNHEY and CDR2 SMNVEV (reference sequence). V was clipped by 5 bases and J by 3 bases, with 13 bases between them. The CDR3: CASSLGRQDTGELFF. As DNA, the CDR3 is TGTGCCAGCAGTCTAGGGAGACAGGACACCGGGGAGCTGTTTTTT.

This chain joins TRBV3-1 (or the pseudogene TRBV3-2) and TRBJ1-2; D perhaps matches TRBD1 (6 bases). Germline V gene data show CDR1 as LGHDT and CDR2 as YNNKEL (reference sequence). The CDR3 loop spans 15 amino acids. V was pared by 1 base and J by 6 bases, with 15 bases between. CDR3 sequence reads: CASSQVMRGGDGYTF. The CDR3 DNA follows: TGTGCCAGCAGCCAAGTAATGAGAGGGGGGGATGGCTACACCTTC.

The chain carries TRBV15 and TRBJ2-1, with 11 bases matching TRBD2. The J segment lost 10 bases and the V segment lost 2 bases, leaving 10 bases of the junction unmatched. CDR1 is LNHNV and CDR2 is YYDKDF in the germline V gene (reference sequence). CDR3 length: 16 residues. The CDR3, as DNA: TGTGCCACCAGCAGAAAATCGGCTAGCGGGAGGTACGAGCAGTTCTTC. It translates to CATSRKSASGRYEQFF.

The V gene is TRBV24-1, the J gene TRBJ2-1; 11 nucleotides agree with TRBD2. Germline CDR1 KGHDR, CDR2 SFDVKD. Unmatched junction bases numbered 14, after V lost 7 bases and J lost 10 bases. The CDR3 is 16 amino acids. Here the CDR3 reads CATSMGSGGVQLEQFF. In nucleotides, the CDR3 is TGTGCCACCAGCATGGGTAGCGGGGGGGTACAATTGGAGCAGTTCTTC.

The chain uses TRBV9 and TRBJ1-1; D not resolved. The germline CDR1 and CDR2 sequences are SGDLS and YYNGEE. The CDR3 has 14 residues. Deletions cut 0 bases from V and 2 bases from J, with 8 bases between. CDR3 nucleotide sequence: TGTGCCAGCAGCGTAGCCGACATTAACACTGAAGCTTTCTTT. Translation: CASSVADINTEAFF.

V gene TRBV28 combines with J gene TRBJ2-7, with TRBD2 matching over 8 bases. Germline V lookup: CDR1 MDHEN, CDR2 SYDVKM. The trim removed 6 bases at V and 2 bases at J, leaving 9 bases unmatched. This CDR3 spans 15 amino acids. In nucleotides, the CDR3 is TGTGCCAGCAGCCAAAGCGGGGGCGTCACCTACGAGCAGTACTTC. Protein product: CASSQSGGVTYEQYF.

This chain links TRBV18 with TRBJ1-1, with 9 bases matching TRBD1. Germline V gene lookup returns CDR1 KGHSH and CDR2 LQKENI. V gave up 4 bases and J gave up 10 bases; unmatched junction bases: 7. The CDR3 consists of 13 residues. The CDR3 reads CASSRSGTGRAFF. DNA for the CDR3: TGTGCCAGCTCACGGTCCGGGACAGGGCGAGCTTTCTTT.

This chain links TRBV5-8 with TRBJ1-5; the D is unclear. Germline CDR1 reads SGHTS; CDR2 reads YDEGEE. Trimming stripped 1 base from V and 4 bases from J, with 12 bases between. This CDR3 comprises 15 residues. This CDR3 reads CASSLIGQLNQPQHF. The CDR3 DNA is TGTGCCAGCAGCTTGATTGGGCAGCTAAATCAGCCCCAGCATTTT.

J is TRBJ2-7 and V is TRBV2; no clear D. The germline V gene encodes CDR1 SNHLY and CDR2 FYNNEI. This CDR3 comprises 11 residues. Trimming cost V 3 bases and J 3 bases, with 3 bases left between them. This CDR3 reads CASSDNYEQYF. The CDR3 DNA sequence: TGTGCCAGCAGTGATAACTACGAGCAGTACTTC.

The chain carries TRBV5-4 and TRBJ2-3, with TRBD2 matching 12 bases. CDR3 length: 18 residues. The junction had 11 bases not matched to a gene; V was cut back by 4 bases and J by 2 bases. Germline V CDR1 and CDR2: SGHNT, YYREEE (reference sequence). CDR3 nucleotide sequence: TGTGCCAGCAGCCCATCTAGCGGGGGGGCAGGGGTCACAGATACGCAGTATTTT. Its translation: CASSPSSGGAGVTDTQYF.

This chain uses TRBV28 with TRBJ2-1, with TRBD2 matching 8 bases. The CDR3 length is 14 residues. The germline V gene encodes CDR1 MDHEN and CDR2 SYDVKM. CDR3 sequence (DNA): TGTGAAATGGGAGGGGTAGCGGGAACCAATGAGCAGTTCTTC. Its translation: CEMGGVAGTNEQFF.

V is TRBV2 and J is TRBJ2-1; TRBD2 matches at 9 bases. Trimming removed 7 bases from V and 6 bases from J; junction bases left unmatched: 7. This CDR3 spans 14 amino acids. Germline CDR1 and CDR2: SNHLY and FYNNEI. The CDR3 DNA reads TGTGCCAGCATTGGGCTAGCGGGGCCCAATGAGCAGTTCTTC. Translating it yields CASIGLAGPNEQFF.

The chain is built from TRBV19 and TRBJ1-2; 7 positions match TRBD1. J gave up 2 bases and V 5 bases, and 14 bases lay outside the gene matches. Per the germline V gene, CDR1 is LNHDA and CDR2 is SQIVND (reference sequence). The CDR3 has 17 residues. CDR3 nucleotide sequence: TGTGCCAGTAGTCGTCCCGGGACAGCCGAACTAAACTATGGCTACACCTTC. Translated, it gives CASSRPGTAELNYGYTF.

This clone was recorded once. This chain joins TRBV14 and TRBJ2-4; 8 positions match TRBD1. V lost 0 bases to trimming and J lost 0 bases; unmatched junction nucleotides: 4. The CDR3 sequence is 17 residues long. Per germline, CDR1 SGHDN and CDR2 FVKESK. The CDR3 loop reads CASSQETGVAAKNIQYF. The CDR3 bases are TGTGCCAGCAGCCAAGAGACAGGGGTAGCAGCCAAAAACATTCAGTACTTC.

The chain has TRBV7-6 and TRBJ2-2, with 8 bases lining up with TRBD2. There are 16 residues in the CDR3. V lost 0 bases and J lost 5; bases outside the gene matches: 5. The V gene's germline CDR1 is SGHVS and CDR2 FNYEAQ. Here the CDR3 reads CASSLAPGGPTGELFF. The CDR3 DNA sequence: TGTGCCAGCAGCTTAGCTCCGGGGGGGCCGACCGGGGAGCTGTTTTTT.

This clone has only one observation. The chain links TRBV5-6 to TRBJ1-1; D gene unclear. Between the trimmed V and J ends, which lost 4 bases and 3 bases, there was a span of 16 bases. This CDR3 has 15 residues. CDR1 and CDR2 (germline): SGHDT, YYEEEE. DNA of the CDR3: TGTGCCAGCAGCCCATCCGGGTTGAGGGACACTGAAGCTTTCTTT. It translates to CASSPSGLRDTEAFF.

J is TRBJ2-7 and V is TRBV10-1, with D possibly matching TRBD1 (6 bases). V shed 3 bases and J shed 5 bases, with 14 bases lying between them. The CDR3 extends over 14 amino acids. Looked up from germline, CDR1 is WNHNN and CDR2 is SYGVQD (reference sequence). The CDR3, as DNA: TGCGCCAGCAGTGAAAACAGGGTGGGCGACGAGCAGTACTTC. Its translation is CASSENRVGDEQYF.

J is TRBJ2-5 and V is TRBV11-2, with TRBD1 matching 8 bases. Germline loops: CDR1 SGHAT, CDR2 FQNNGV. The CDR3 covers 13 residues. With 5 bases clipped from V and 5 bases from J, the junction kept 4 bases outside the gene matches. As DNA, the CDR3 is TGTGCCAGCAGCCCAGGGGGCCGGGAGACCCAGTACTTC. Amino acids: CASSPGGRETQYF.

The V gene is TRBV7-2, the J gene TRBJ2-7, with 8 positions matching TRBD1. V gave up 0 bases and J gave up 6 bases; unmatched junction bases: 13. Germline assignment: CDR1 SGHTA and CDR2 FQGNSA. This CDR3 region has 17 residues. CDR3 in DNA: TGTGCCAGCAGCTTAGCGTTCTCGACAGGGGTACCCGTCGAGCAGTACTTC. This translates into CASSLAFSTGVPVEQYF.

The sample holds a few counts of this clone. V and J are TRBV6-6 and TRBJ2-1; maybe TRBD1 (6 bases). CDR3 length equals 14 residues. Trimming shortened V by 6 bases and J by 7 bases, and 16 bases separated the two germline ends. Germline loops: CDR1 MNHNY, CDR2 SVGAGI (reference sequence). The CDR3 is CASSFGQNQNEQFF. DNA for the CDR3: TGTGCCAGCAGCTTTGGACAGAACCAAAATGAGCAGTTCTTC.

The J gene is TRBJ1-2, the V gene TRBV7-9, with 9 bases identical to TRBD1. Per the germline V gene, CDR1 is SEHNR and CDR2 is FQNEAQ (reference sequence). The length of the CDR3 is 15 residues. Unmatched junction bases numbered 10, after V lost 4 bases and J lost 7 bases. In nucleotides, the CDR3 is TGTGCCAGCAGCTCCTCTCGACAGGGGGTAGCTGGCTACACCTTC. Translating it yields CASSSSRQGVAGYTF.

The rearrangement joins TRBV9 to TRBJ2-1; a possible D gene is TRBD2 (6 bases). Trimming took 0 bases from V and 14 from J, leaving 15 bases between them. In germline, CDR1 is SGDLS, CDR2 YYNGEE. CDR3 length: 13 amino acids. The CDR3 nucleotides read TGTGCCAGCAGCGTAGAAGAGGGGACTCCTAAGTTCTTC. It is translated as CASSVEEGTPKFF.

This clone came up once. J is TRBJ2-3 and V is TRBV5-1, with TRBD2 matching 14 bases. The CDR3 is made up of 17 amino acids. V dropped 4 bases and J dropped 3; count of bases not matched to a gene: 7. CDR1 and CDR2 (germline): SGHRS, YFSETQ. CDR3 protein: CASSLGTSGRGTDTQYF. DNA of the CDR3: TGCGCCAGCAGCCTAGGGACTAGCGGGAGAGGGACAGATACGCAGTATTTT.

This clone came up a few times. The chain couples TRBV6-2 or TRBV6-3 to TRBJ2-1, with 8 bases that match TRBD1. The CDR3 totals 14 residues. The J segment lost 2 bases and the V segment lost 5 bases, leaving 2 bases of the junction unmatched. The germline V gene encodes CDR1 MNHEY and CDR2 SVGEGT. The CDR3 loop reads CASSGQGPYNEQFF. Here the CDR3 DNA reads TGTGCCAGCAGTGGACAGGGACCCTACAATGAGCAGTTCTTC.

The J gene is TRBJ2-2, the V gene TRBV18, with 10 bases aligning to TRBD2. Per germline, CDR1 KGHSH and CDR2 LQKENI. The CDR3 runs 17 residues. V was clipped by 3 bases and J by 10 bases; unmatched bases: 14. The CDR3: CASSPAPLAGVGKELFF. The CDR3 DNA reads as TGTGCCAGCTCACCCGCCCCCCTAGCGGGGGTGGGTAAGGAGCTGTTTTTT.

The V call is TRBV3-1 (or the pseudogene TRBV3-2), the J call TRBJ2-7, with 7 bases that match TRBD2. The germline V gene has CDR1 LGHDT and CDR2 YNNKEL (reference sequence). The CDR3 consists of 16 residues. J lost 2 bases, V lost 1 base, and 8 bases had no gene match. The DNA for the CDR3 is TGTGCCAGCAGCCAAGTAACGGGAGGAGAAACCTACGAGCAGTACTTC. Translating gives CASSQVTGGETYEQYF.

V is TRBV5-1 and J is TRBJ2-1; TRBD1 is a possible D gene (5 bases). CDR1 and CDR2 (germline): SGHRS, YFSETQ. The CDR3 extends over 14 amino acids. V was pared by 0 bases and J by 5 bases, with 9 bases between. The CDR3 protein is CASSLGGFHNEQFF. In DNA form, the CDR3 reads TGCGCCAGCAGCTTGGGGGGCTTTCACAATGAGCAGTTCTTC.

This chain connects TRBV7-2 to TRBJ1-4; D is possibly TRBD1 (5 bases). V dropped 1 base and J dropped 8 bases, with 14 bases sitting between them. CDR3 length: 15 amino acids. The germline V gene encodes CDR1 SGHTA and CDR2 FQGNSA. CDR3 DNA: TGTGCCAGCAGCTTAGAGGTGGGGGGTGGGGAAAAACTGTTTTTT. This codes for CASSLEVGGGEKLFF.

This clone was picked up a small number of times. An end of the junction differs from the germline gene, which may be a read error. V is TRBV27 and J is TRBJ1-5; tentative D call: TRBD1 (6 bases). Germline CDR1 is MNHEY and CDR2 is SMNVEV (reference sequence). This CDR3 comprises 14 residues. The CDR3 loop is CASSLSGERKPQHF. In DNA form, the CDR3 reads TGTGCCAGCAGTCTATCAGGGGAAAGGAAGCCCCAGCATTTT.

The chain couples TRBV30 to TRBJ2-2; D unclear. Germline V gene sequence: CDR1 GTSNPN, CDR2 SVGIG (reference sequence). This CDR3 has 13 residues. Between the trimmed V and J ends, which lost 0 bases and 7 bases, there was a span of 9 bases. This CDR3 is CAWSVRQSGELFF. The CDR3 bases are TGTGCCTGGAGTGTAAGACAAAGCGGGGAGCTGTTTTTT.